This T cell receptor (beta chain) was sequenced during a study of blood T cell repertoires in COVID-19. Study-wide context: Sites in the United States, Italy and Spain provided acute and convalescent COVID-19 samples. Sources were T cells, B-cell-depleted T cells, or PBMCs; the material itself was cDNA or gDNA.

This CDR3 is 16 amino acids long. Germline loops: CDR1 LNHDA, CDR2 SQIVND (reference sequence). V gave up 3 bases and J gave up 0 bases, with 15 bases separating them. Study processing details: Researchers report that nucleated cell counts were estimated from reference gene primer amplification. Data came from immunoSEQ multiplex PCR; TCRdb stores just in-frame clones and leaves some out. V and J calls and clone size are copied from that table; D and trimming were computed from the DNA. The repertoire holds roughly 200,000 clones, around 80% seen once, with around 2.8% in the top ten. The sample consisted of peripheral blood. J is TRBJ2-7 and V is TRBV19; possible D gene TRBD2, 5 bases. The sequence was obtained from a woman of 80 years or more with active or convalescent COVID-19. The CDR3 spells CASSMIRGSDSYEQYF. The DNA of the CDR3 is TGTGCCAGTAGTATGATTCGGGGTTCGGACTCCTACGAGCAGTACTTC.